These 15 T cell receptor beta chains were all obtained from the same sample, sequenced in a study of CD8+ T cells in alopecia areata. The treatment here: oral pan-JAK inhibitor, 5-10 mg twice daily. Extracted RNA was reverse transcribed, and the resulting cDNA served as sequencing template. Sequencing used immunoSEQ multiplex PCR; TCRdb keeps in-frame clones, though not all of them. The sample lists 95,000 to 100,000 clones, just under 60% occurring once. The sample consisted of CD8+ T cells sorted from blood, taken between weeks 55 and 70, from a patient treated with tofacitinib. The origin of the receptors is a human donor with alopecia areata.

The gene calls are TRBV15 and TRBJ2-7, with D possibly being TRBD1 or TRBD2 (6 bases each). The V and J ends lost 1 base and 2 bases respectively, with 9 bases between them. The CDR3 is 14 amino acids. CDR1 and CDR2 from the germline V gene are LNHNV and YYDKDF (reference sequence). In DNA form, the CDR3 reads TGTGCCACCAGCAGAGCCCGGGGGCCCTACGAGCAGTACTTC. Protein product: CATSRARGPYEQYF. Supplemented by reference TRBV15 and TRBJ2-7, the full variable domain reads DAMVIQNPRYQVTQFGKPVTLSCSQTLNHNVMYWYQQKSSQAPKLLFHYYDKDFNNEADTPDNFQSRRPNTSFCFLDIRSPGLGDTAMYLCATSRARGPYEQYFGPGTRLTVT.

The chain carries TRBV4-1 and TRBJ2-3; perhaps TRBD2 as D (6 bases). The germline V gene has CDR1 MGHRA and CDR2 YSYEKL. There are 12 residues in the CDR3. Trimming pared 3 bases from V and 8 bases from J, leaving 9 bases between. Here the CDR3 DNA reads TGCGCCAGCAGCCATCCGCGGGGTACGCAGTATTTT. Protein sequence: CASSHPRGTQYF.

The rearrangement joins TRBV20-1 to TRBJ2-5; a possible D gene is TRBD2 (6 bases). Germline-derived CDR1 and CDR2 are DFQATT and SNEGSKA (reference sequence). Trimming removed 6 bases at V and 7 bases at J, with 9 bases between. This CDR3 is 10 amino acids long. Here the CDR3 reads CSAEGSTQYF. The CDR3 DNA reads TGCAGTGCGGAGGGCTCGACCCAGTACTTC.

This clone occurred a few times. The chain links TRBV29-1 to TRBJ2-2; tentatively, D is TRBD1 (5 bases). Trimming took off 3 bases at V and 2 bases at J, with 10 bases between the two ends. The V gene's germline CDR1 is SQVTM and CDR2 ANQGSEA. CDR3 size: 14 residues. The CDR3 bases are TGCAGCGTTGATTTGCAGGGTAACACCGGGGAGCTGTTTTTT. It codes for CSVDLQGNTGELFF.

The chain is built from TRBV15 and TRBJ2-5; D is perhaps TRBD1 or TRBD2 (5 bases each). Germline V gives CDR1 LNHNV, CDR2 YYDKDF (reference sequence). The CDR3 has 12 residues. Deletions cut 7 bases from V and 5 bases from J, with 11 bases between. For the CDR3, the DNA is TGTGCCACCAAGACTGAGGGGGAGACCCAGTACTTC. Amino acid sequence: CATKTEGETQYF.

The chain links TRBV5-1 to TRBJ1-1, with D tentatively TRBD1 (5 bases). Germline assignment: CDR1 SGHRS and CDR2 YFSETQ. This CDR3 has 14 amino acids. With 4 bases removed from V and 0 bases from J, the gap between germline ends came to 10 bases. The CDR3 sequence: CASSQKGLNTEAFF. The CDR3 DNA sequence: TGCGCCAGCAGCCAGAAGGGACTGAACACTGAAGCTTTCTTT.

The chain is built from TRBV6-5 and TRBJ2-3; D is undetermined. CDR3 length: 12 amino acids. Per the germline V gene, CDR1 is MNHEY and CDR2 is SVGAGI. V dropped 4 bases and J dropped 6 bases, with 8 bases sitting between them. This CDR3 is CASSLLGDTQYF. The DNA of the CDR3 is TGTGCCAGCAGTTTACTGGGGGATACGCAGTATTTT.

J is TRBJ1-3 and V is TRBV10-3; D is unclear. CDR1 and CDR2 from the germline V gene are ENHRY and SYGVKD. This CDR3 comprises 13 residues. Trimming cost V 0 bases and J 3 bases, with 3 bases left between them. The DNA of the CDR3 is TGTGCCATCAGTGAGTCGATTGGAAACACCATATATTTT. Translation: CAISESIGNTIYF.

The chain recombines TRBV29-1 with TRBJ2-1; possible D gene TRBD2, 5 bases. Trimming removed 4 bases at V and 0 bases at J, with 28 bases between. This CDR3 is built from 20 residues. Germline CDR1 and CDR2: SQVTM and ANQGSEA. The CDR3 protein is CSVGALKTSSPGISYNEQFF. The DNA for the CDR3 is TGCAGCGTTGGGGCATTGAAGACTTCCTCCCCCGGGATCTCCTACAATGAGCAGTTCTTC.

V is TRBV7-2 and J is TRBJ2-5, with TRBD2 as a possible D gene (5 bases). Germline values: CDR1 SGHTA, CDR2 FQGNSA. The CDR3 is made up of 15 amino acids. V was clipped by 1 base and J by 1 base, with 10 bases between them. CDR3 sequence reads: CASSLVASSQETQYF. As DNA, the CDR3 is TGTGCCAGCAGCTTAGTGGCTAGCAGCCAAGAGACCCAGTACTTC.

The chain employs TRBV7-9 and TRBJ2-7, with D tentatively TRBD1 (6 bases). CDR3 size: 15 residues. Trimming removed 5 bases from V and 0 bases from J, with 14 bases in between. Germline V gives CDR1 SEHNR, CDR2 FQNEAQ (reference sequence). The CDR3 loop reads CASSPRDRYSYEQYF. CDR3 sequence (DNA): TGTGCCAGCAGCCCACGAGACAGGTACTCCTACGAGCAGTACTTC.

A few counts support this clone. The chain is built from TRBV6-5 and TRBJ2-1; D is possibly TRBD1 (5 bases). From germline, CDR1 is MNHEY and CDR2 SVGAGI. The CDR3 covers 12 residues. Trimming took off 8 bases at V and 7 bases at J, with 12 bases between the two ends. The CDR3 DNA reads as TGTGCCAGCGGGGCCCGATGGAATGAGCAGTTCTTC. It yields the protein CASGARWNEQFF.

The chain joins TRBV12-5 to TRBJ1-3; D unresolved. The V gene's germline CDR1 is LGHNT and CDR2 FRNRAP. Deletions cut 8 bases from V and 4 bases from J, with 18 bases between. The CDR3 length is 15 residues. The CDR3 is CASRPEIEEGNTIYF. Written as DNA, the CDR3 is TGTGCTAGTCGACCAGAGATAGAAGAGGGAAACACCATATATTTT.

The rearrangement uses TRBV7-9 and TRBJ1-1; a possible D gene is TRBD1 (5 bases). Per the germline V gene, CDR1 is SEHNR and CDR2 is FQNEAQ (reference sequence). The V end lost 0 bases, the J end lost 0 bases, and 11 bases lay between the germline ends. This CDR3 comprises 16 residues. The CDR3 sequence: CASSLASHRMNTEAFF. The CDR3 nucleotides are TGTGCCAGCAGCTTAGCGTCTCACAGGATGAACACTGAAGCTTTCTTT.

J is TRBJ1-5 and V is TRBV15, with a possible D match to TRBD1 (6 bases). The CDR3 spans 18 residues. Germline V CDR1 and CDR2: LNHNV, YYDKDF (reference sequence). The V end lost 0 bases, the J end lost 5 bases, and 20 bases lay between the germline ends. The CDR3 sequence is CATSREYRVATRYQPQHF. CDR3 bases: TGTGCCACCAGCAGAGAATACAGGGTAGCCACCAGATATCAGCCCCAGCATTTT.